Listed here is a single T cell receptor (beta chain). This clone was detected only once. The clone's antigen remains unknown. No clone much larger than this one lies a single base away; base qualities are absent. V is shortened by 3 bases, J by 7 bases, and the region joining them spans 15 bases. Via the germline V gene, CDR1 is SGHTA and CDR2 FQGNSA. Including cysteine and phenylalanine, the CDR3 has 15 amino acids. Left in the record is the CDR3 DNA by itself, 45 bases read in frame from the first base. These data originate in a study of cytomegalovirus exposure and HLA in healthy donors (dated 2017 in TCRdb). Regarding the research as a whole: In an earlier analysis of 587 of the donors, 250 to 350 Gb of sequence data and about 110 million unique TCR beta sequences from 150 million to 200 million T cells were reported. An early release that covered 640 HLA-typed donors contained approximately 300 gigabases of sequencing data and about 84 million unique TCR sequences. Among the approximately 420 genotyped donors, around 81% belonged to the genetic ancestry cluster associated with self-reported Caucasian donors. The study aimed to test whether cataloging public T cell receptors could reveal signatures of past pathogen exposure. Using immunosequencing, the study profiled T cell repertoires from around 680 subjects and related those repertoires to cytomegalovirus serostatus. A separate validation cohort of roughly 130 different subjects was used in addition to the roughly 620-subject first cohort. To predict cytomegalovirus infection status, the study brought together high-throughput TCR immunosequencing, statistical association of individual TCRs with disease status, and machine learning. A later analysis re-analyzed previously published TCR beta repertoires from 550 to 700 donors and added high-resolution HLA genotyping to study TCR occurrence patterns. Rather than using new phenotypic data, the later analysis identified candidate immune exposures from TCR beta sequences and from how often those sequences occurred across donors. In an earlier analysis of roughly 580 of the donors, high-throughput TCR beta sequencing was used to judge whether each TCR beta V gene segment behaved as functional or pseudogenic. Donor age, sex, ethnicity and CMV serostatus were compiled alongside the repertoire data. Genome-wide SNP genotypes for about 60% of the 666 donors were used in a later genetic analysis, which treated that subset as a discovery cohort. All discovery cohort repertoires had been generated using a single sequencing platform. HLA typing covered class I and class II loci at four-digit resolution. Typing coverage varied by locus: roughly 629-640 donors for A, B, C, DRB1 and DQB1; roughly 510 for DQA1; about 570 for DPA1; under 490 for DPB1. Roughly 5 DR-DQ haplotypes were handled as single units for association and clustering, since linkage in the cohort was strong. Across under 500 genotyped donors of the cohort, an average of approximately 240,000 unique TCR beta nucleotide sequences per donor were sequenced, and 15% to 20% of those sequences were non-productive.

The cohort was made up of 500 to 850 healthy bone marrow donors. All cohort members were sampled while nominally healthy, although unrecorded immune exposures were likely present. The donor tested CMV seronegative, placing the donor among the 350 or so seronegative members of the cohort. A peripheral blood sample was provided by each donor, and peripheral blood mononuclear cells were used for TCR beta sequencing. Genomic DNA extraction from the blood cell samples was performed with the Qiagen DNeasy Blood Extraction Kit. Library preparation was by the immunoSEQ multiplex PCR assay. For the multiplex PCR, a mixture combining 60 forward primers for TCR Vbeta segments and 13 reverse primers for TCR Jbeta segments was used. The CDR3 region of rearranged TCR beta genes was amplified from genomic DNA by a multiplex PCR assay. Amplified TCR beta libraries were sequenced as 87-base-pair reads on the Illumina HiSeq System. On the study's bioinformatics: Across the 500 to 850 repertoires, a later analysis counted 80 million or so unique TCR beta chains, some 11 million of which were shared by at least two donors. Raw reads were error-corrected and collapsed into unique sequences by a nearest-neighbor algorithm in which closely related sequences were merged to remove PCR and sequencing errors. V, D and J gene segments were assigned by aligning CDR3 sequences to IMGT reference sequences. For a sequence to be retained, at least a six-nucleotide match to both a V gene segment and a J gene segment was required. A rearrangement counted as productive if the CDR3 had no stop codons and remained in frame with V and J, and every other rearrangement counted as non-productive. Following IMGT convention, CDR3 was defined as the stretch from the second conserved V-encoded cysteine up to the conserved J-encoded phenylalanine. The earlier analysis of approximately 590 of the donors excluded any sequence lacking an unambiguous match to a single V gene segment. In an earlier analysis of a few hundred of the donors, V segments were called functional above 56.7% productive rearrangements and were called segregating when the between-donor standard deviation exceeded 5%. A statistical classification framework was built to diagnose cytomegalovirus status from the catalog of TCR beta chain sequences. In a later analysis, V and J genes were assigned by comparing TCR nucleotide sequences against IMGT/GENE-DB human TR gene sequences. The TCRdist pipeline was used in a later analysis to assign CDR3 sequences and most-parsimonious VDJ recombination scenarios. In a later analysis, each TCR beta chain was defined by its CDR3 amino acid sequence together with its V-gene family, and reads without a unique V-gene family were excluded. As a way to deal with suspected cross-contamination and a sequencing artifact, a later analysis dropped 450 to 700 nucleotide sequences that were highly shared and had low generation probability. In a later analysis, a clonal expansion index for each public chain was calculated from normalized within-repertoire ranks of inferred template counts. A later analysis computed generation probabilities with a VDJ recombination model fitted to out-of-frame rearrangements, and checked the results against IGoR. Hypergeometric tests were used in a later analysis to score TCR-TCR, TCR-HLA and TCR-CMV co-occurrence, with a repertoire-size bias correction applied to the TCR pairs. In a later analysis, false discovery rates were estimated by permuting HLA or CMV assignments 20 times. In a later analysis, co-occurring TCRs were grouped with DBSCAN, and TCRdist sequence similarity was added when clustering was performed within HLA-allele-positive subsets. Repertoires with fewer than 30,000 or more than 120,000 public chains were left out of co-occurrence clustering, as were about five repertoires with anomalous nucleotide sharing. Held by TCRdb, this immuneACCESS table contains in-frame sequences only and omits some clones. Under half of the omission traces to an unresolved V gene where checked; the cause of the rest is unknown. V, J and clone size are those of that table, while D and trimming were read from the DNA. For this sample the table gives 130,000 or so clones, of which roughly 80% were detected only once. Roughly 1.5% of the sample lies in the top ten.

What the authors observed across the whole study: In a later analysis, TCR association rates were found to vary across HLA loci, with the most associated TCRs seen for DRB1 alleles and the fewest for HLA-C alleles. According to the authors, the approach could potentially be generalized to other disease states and immunological phenotypes. In a later analysis, most CMV-associated TCR beta chains were found to appear HLA-restricted, with HLA associations seemingly driven largely by CMV exposure. CMV serostatus was the only immune exposure information available for the cohort. The classifier was reported to diagnose cytomegalovirus status with high specificity and sensitivity in both the original cohort and the validation cohort. In a later genetic analysis, a missense DCLRE1C variant was associated with V-gene and J-gene trimming of TCR beta chains, and the association was replicated in an independent cohort. Broadly in line with IMGT annotations, most TCR beta V segments showed up in productive rearrangements about 90% or about 30% of the time in an earlier analysis of approximately 640 of the donors. In vitro tests confirmed that a few of the cytomegalovirus-associated TCR beta chains recognize cytomegalovirus antigens. Because HLA typing was missing for some donors at each locus, association tests included only the typed subset. Roughly uniform sequencing depth across donors was assumed in presence/absence analyses, although this assumption may not hold. In a later analysis, HLA-associated TCR beta chains were found to be more clonally expanded and to have lower generation probabilities than equally common non-associated chains. A further reported finding was that TCR beta sequences accurately predicted the HLA-A and HLA-B alleles for most subjects in the first cohort. A later analysis associated 17,000 or so TCR beta sequences with specific HLA alleles at a false discovery rate of 0.05. A group of highly shared sequence variants was considered likely to be a technical artifact of the sequencing pipeline. A total of 150 to 200 TCR beta chains were listed by the study as associated with cytomegalovirus. Seventeen rarely observed V segments, including chromosome 9 orphons, were excluded from the earlier analysis of some 590 of the donors because counts were too low. Linkage disequilibrium might explain the correlated functional status among segregating V segments, but an unknown experimental factor could not be ruled out. According to a later analysis, parvovirus B19, influenza, CMV and Epstein-Barr virus appeared linked to several top co-occurrence clusters. According to a later genetic analysis, donors in an Asian-associated ancestry cluster had fewer N-insertions in productive TCRs than the approximately 710-donor mean. When HLA alleles, especially DR and DQ, strongly co-occurred, attributing TCR associations to individual alleles was difficult. While some public TCRs were present in many individuals, most TCR sequences turned up only very rarely across donors. Some IMGT-functional V segments, including TRBV6-2 and TRBV6-3, could not be distinguished by the 87-base-pair reads and were therefore excluded. In this cohort, only TCR beta chains were sequenced, and detectable features were limited by the absence of alpha or paired-chain data.

The V gene is TRBV7-2 and the J gene is TRBJ2-2, with a weak D call of TRBD1 (6 bases match). The sequenced sample was PBMCs. The TCR originated in a woman younger than 35 in good health and CMV-seronegative. The DNA reads TGTGCCAGCAGCTTCGCGACAGGTCTAAGCGGGGAGCTGTTTTTT. The encoded protein is CASSFATGLSGELFF.